This is a list of T cell receptor beta chains from one sample in a study of shared clonotypes between healthy human individuals. Sequenced by immunoSEQ multiplex PCR; TCRdb stores in-frame clones only, minus some. Among around 980,000 clones listed, around 82% were seen once. The sample was memory CD4+ T cells from PBMCs. The origin of the receptors is a young man in good health. Some clones in this sample may be carry-over from other donors' samples. The CDR3 runs from the conserved cysteine through the conserved F or W. The D gene is left open where the match is weak. Expanded clones get a size class; other rows say once, few or many, or leave the size out.

D	V	size	J	DNA	CDR3
TRBD2	TRBV5-4	NA	TRBJ2-2	TGTGCCAGCAGCGAGGGACTAGCGGGAGTAAACACCGGGGAGCTGTTTTTT	CASSEGLAGVNTGELFF
NA	TRBV4-1	few	TRBJ1-4	TGCGCCAGCAGCTCTGGGACCTCGGGAGGTGAAAAACTGTTTTTT	CASSSGTSGGEKLFF
NA	TRBV21-1	NA	TRBJ2-3	TGTGCCAGCAGGCAGCGATCAGATACGCAGTATTTT	CASRQRSDTQYF
NA	TRBV5-1	NA	TRBJ2-7	TGCGCCAGCAGCTTGGCGGCGGGGGCAACCACATACGAGCAGTACTTC	CASSLAAGATTYEQYF
NA	TRBV5-6	NA	TRBJ1-1	TGTGCCAGCAGCTTCCGACCGGGGGCGGACACTGAAGCTTTCTTT	CASSFRPGADTEAFF
NA	TRBV5-4	few	TRBJ2-3	TGTGCCAGCAGCCAGGGCACCACAGATACGCAGTATTTT	CASSQGTTDTQYF
TRBD1	TRBV5-6	NA	TRBJ1-4	TGTGCCAGCAGCCGGGACAGGGAAGGTGAAAAACTGTTTTTT	CASSRDREGEKLFF
TRBD1	TRBV30	NA	TRBJ1-2	TGTGCCTGGAGCACCGGGACAGATTATGGCTACACCTTC	CAWSTGTDYGYTF
TRBD1	TRBV7-9	NA	TRBJ1-2	TGTGCCAGCAGCCCGGGGACAGTATATGGCTACACCTTC	CASSPGTVYGYTF
TRBD2	TRBV2	once	TRBJ2-7	TGTGCCAGCAGGGGACTAGCTCCCTACGAGCAGTACTTC	CASRGLAPYEQYF
TRBD2	TRBV4-2	NA	TRBJ2-1	TGTGCCAGCAGCCGAGCGGGGAACTCCTACAATGAGCAGTTCTTC	CASSRAGNSYNEQFF
TRBD2	TRBV9	NA	TRBJ2-3	TGTGCCAGCAGCTACGGGACTAGCGGACAAGATACGCAGTATTTT	CASSYGTSGQDTQYF
NA	TRBV5-4	NA	TRBJ1-4	TGTGCCAGCAGTGGCAGGGGTAATGAAAAACTGTTTTTT	CASSGRGNEKLFF
NA	TRBV28	NA	TRBJ2-5	TGTGCCAGCAGTTTTTTCGTCATCCAAGAGACCCAGTACTTC	CASSFFVIQETQYF
TRBD2	TRBV5-1	NA	TRBJ2-3	TGCGCCAGCAGCCCTAAGACTAGCGGGAGCATTCTAGAAATCACAGATACGCAGTATTTT	CASSPKTSGSILEITDTQYF
TRBD1	TRBV6-5	many	TRBJ2-5	TGTGCCAGCGGGGACAGGGAGACCCAGTACTTC	CASGDRETQYF
TRBD2	TRBV28	NA	TRBJ2-2	TGTGCCAGTACTAGCGGGAGTCGAACCGGGGAGCTGTTTTTT	CASTSGSRTGELFF
NA	TRBV6-6	once	TRBJ1-5	TGTGCCAGCAGTTACGGGCAGGGGAGCAATCAGCCCCAGCATTTT	CASSYGQGSNQPQHF
NA	TRBV27	NA	TRBJ1-5	TGTGCCAGCAGTGGCTCGGGACATTTT	CASSGSGHF
NA	TRBV10-3	NA	TRBJ2-1	TGTGCCATCAGTGAGTCGCGAGGGGTTCTGTTCTTC	CAISESRGVLFF
TRBD1	TRBV7-9	NA	TRBJ1-5	TGTGCCAGCAGCCTCCGGACAGGAGGGGGCAATCAGCCCCAGCATTTT	CASSLRTGGGNQPQHF
NA	TRBV7-9	NA	TRBJ2-2	TGTGCCAGCAGCGACGGTTACGCGAACACCGGGGAGCTGTTTTTT	CASSDGYANTGELFF
NA	TRBV18	NA	TRBJ2-2	TGTGCCAGCTCACCCCAACACTTTAACACCGGGGAGCTGTTTTTT	CASSPQHFNTGELFF
TRBD1	TRBV5-4	NA	TRBJ1-2	TGTGCCAGCAGCACAGACAGGGTAGTGACGCAGGGCTACACCTTC	CASSTDRVVTQGYTF
NA	TRBV5-8	NA	TRBJ2-7	TGTGCCAGCAGCCAGACAGCCACCACCTACGAGCAGTACTTC	CASSQTATTYEQYF
NA	TRBV6-5	few	TRBJ1-1	TGTGCCAGCAGTCAACACACAGGGTCGACTGAAGCTTTCTTT	CASSQHTGSTEAFF
NA	TRBV4-1	NA	TRBJ2-3	TGCGCCAGCAGCCAAGTAAATCTAGTTAAGACAGATACGCAGTATTTT	CASSQVNLVKTDTQYF
TRBD1	TRBV18	NA	TRBJ1-1	TGTGCCAGCTCTCCTTACCAACAGGGGGCTCTGGGGAACACTGAAGCTTTCTTT	CASSPYQQGALGNTEAFF
NA	TRBV10-2	NA	TRBJ2-7	TGCGCCAGCAGTGAGTCGGTGGGAATCTACGAGCAGTACTTC	CASSESVGIYEQYF
NA	TRBV7-8	NA	TRBJ1-2	TGTGCCAGTAGGCTTTTGGTCGAGGGCTACACCTTC	CASRLLVEGYTF
NA	TRBV6-5	NA	TRBJ2-7	TGTGCCGTAACGGACCGGGAATGGAAGCAGTACTTC	CAVTDREWKQYF
NA	TRBV11-2	NA	TRBJ2-5	TGTGCCAGCAGCTCGGACAGCTACCAAGAGACCCAGTACTTC	CASSSDSYQETQYF
TRBD1	TRBV28	NA	TRBJ1-4	TGTGCCAGCAGTTTTGGGGGACAGGGACTCACTAATGAAAAACTGTTTTTT	CASSFGGQGLTNEKLFF
TRBD2	TRBV11-2	NA	TRBJ2-2	TGTGCCAGCAGCCCGAGCGGGAGGGCCACCGGGGAGCTGTTTTTT	CASSPSGRATGELFF
TRBD2	TRBV7-2	NA	TRBJ2-1	TGTGCCAGCAGCTTATATCCTAGCGGAGGCAATGAGCAGTTCTTC	CASSLYPSGGNEQFF
NA	TRBV7-6	NA	TRBJ1-4	TGTGCCAGCAGCCGCGTAAAAGCAACTAATGAAAAACTGTTTTTT	CASSRVKATNEKLFF
NA	TRBV4-1	NA	TRBJ1-2	TGCGCCAGCAGCCCCCTCGGGGCGGGCGCGGGAGGCTACACCTTC	CASSPLGAGAGGYTF
NA	TRBV20-1	NA	TRBJ2-5	TGCAGTGCTCCCAAACAAGAGACCCAGTACTTC	CSAPKQETQYF
NA	TRBV7-2	NA	TRBJ1-5	TGTGCCAGCAGCTCCCTCGAGGATCAGCCCCAGCATTTT	CASSSLEDQPQHF
NA	TRBV11-2	few	TRBJ1-3	TGTGCCAGCAGCTTTCCAGGGGTCGGAAACACCATATATTTT	CASSFPGVGNTIYF
NA	TRBV28	NA	TRBJ2-7	TGTGCCAGCAACGCGGGACAACCCTACGAGCAGTACTTC	CASNAGQPYEQYF
NA	TRBV18	NA	TRBJ2-7	TGTGCCAGCTCACCACCGCCGGCAGGGAGTGAGCAGTACTTC	CASSPPPAGSEQYF
NA	TRBV9	NA	TRBJ2-1	TGTGCCAGCAGCGTAGCGACATACTACAATGAGCAGTTCTTC	CASSVATYYNEQFF
NA	TRBV6-9	NA	TRBJ1-1	TGTGCCAGCAGTTTTTCTCCCCTGAGGCGAGGGGCTGAAGCTTTCTTT	CASSFSPLRRGAEAFF
NA	TRBV29-1	few	TRBJ2-1	TGCAGCGTTGAGGGGGGGGCGCGAGTAGATGAGCAGTTCTTC	CSVEGGARVDEQFF
TRBD2	TRBV10-1	once	TRBJ2-7	TGCGCCAGCAGTGAGTCCGGGGGGAGCTCCTACGAGCAGTACTTC	CASSESGGSSYEQYF
NA	TRBV5-1	few	TRBJ2-1	TGCGCCAGCAGCTTGGGGGATAGCGCCCTCTCCTACAATGAGCAGTTCTTC	CASSLGDSALSYNEQFF
TRBD2	TRBV28	NA	TRBJ2-1	TGTGCCAGCAGTCAAACAACTAGCGGGAGAAGGAACTCCTACAATGAGCAGTTCTTC	CASSQTTSGRRNSYNEQFF
TRBD2	TRBV9	NA	TRBJ2-3	TGTGCCAGCAGCGGCGCGGGACTAGCGGAGACAGATACGCAGTATTTT	CASSGAGLAETDTQYF
NA	TRBV5-1	once	TRBJ2-1	TGCGCCAGCAGCTCGACAGATGACGGTTCCCACAATGAGCAGTTCTTC	CASSSTDDGSHNEQFF
TRBD2	TRBV11-3	NA	TRBJ2-1	TGTGCCAGCAGTCGGGACTACCCAAACAATGAGCAGTTCTTC	CASSRDYPNNEQFF
TRBD2	TRBV5-5	NA	TRBJ2-7	TGTGCCAGCAGCTTGGTTTTTCCGTCTAGCGGGACCTACGAGCAGTACTTC	CASSLVFPSSGTYEQYF
NA	TRBV19	NA	TRBJ1-2	TGTGCCAGTAGTATACGGGCGGTTTGGAACTATGGCTACACCTTC	CASSIRAVWNYGYTF
NA	TRBV5-4	NA	TRBJ1-2	TGTGCCAGCAGCAAAGGGAGTCTCGTCCTTGGCTACACCTTC	CASSKGSLVLGYTF
NA	TRBV28	NA	TRBJ1-1	TGTGCCAGCCTAAGTCGGCGGGACACCAAAGCTTTCTTT	CASLSRRDTKAFF
TRBD2	TRBV18	many	TRBJ2-1	TGTGCCAGCTCACCTGGGACTAGGGGGAGGTATGAGCAGTTCTTC	CASSPGTRGRYEQFF
NA	TRBV5-1	NA	TRBJ1-1	TGCGCCAGTTCGCCGGGACAGAACACTGAAGCTTTCTTT	CASSPGQNTEAFF
NA	TRBV27	NA	TRBJ1-5	TGTGCCAGCAGGGCAGTTGGGGGATATAGCAATCAGCCCCAGCATTTT	CASRAVGGYSNQPQHF
TRBD2	TRBV28	NA	TRBJ2-5	TGTGCCAGCAGGGGGGGAGGGCGCCAAGAGACCCAGTACTTC	CASRGGGRQETQYF
NA	TRBV6-5	NA	TRBJ1-2	TGTGCCAGCAGTTTCCAAGGGAGCTACGGCTACACCTTC	CASSFQGSYGYTF